A selection of T cell receptor beta chains follows, all from one sample in a study of Graves' ophthalmopathy and Graves' hyperthyroidism. MiXCR was run by TCRdb on the multiplex PCR reads, yielding one entry per CDR3 protein. The sample lists fewer than 600,000 distinct CDR3 sequences, around 15% occurring once. The specimen was blood. All receptors derive from a woman aged 25 to 39 with Graves' ophthalmopathy. Both conserved end residues are part of each CDR3. D genes are given only for firm matches. For some rows the clone size is stated as once, few or many, or as a class when expanded; others skip it.

j_gene | v_gene | len | d_gene | abundance | CDR3aa | CDR3nt
TRBJ2-2 | TRBV20-1 | 16 | TRBD2 | . | CSASTLAGANTGELFF | TGCAGTGCTAGTACCCTAGCGGGAGCGAACACCGGGGAGCTGTTTTTT
TRBJ1-5 | TRBV28 | 15 | . | many | CASSSPGAGNQPQHF | TGTGCCAGCAGTTCCCCGGGCGCCGGCAATCAGCCCCAGCATTTT
TRBJ2-7 | TRBV6-1 | 13 | . | . | CASRPRFAYEQYF | TGTGCCAGCAGACCCCGGTTCGCCTACGAGCAGTACTTC
TRBJ1-2 | TRBV28 | 14 | . | many | CASSSQFQNYGYTF | TGTGCCAGCAGTTCACAGTTCCAGAACTATGGCTACACCTTC
TRBJ2-7 | TRBV6-1 | 15 | TRBD1 | . | CASSDGTGGGNEQYF | TGTGCCAGCAGCGATGGGACAGGGGGCGGGAACGAGCAGTACTTC
TRBJ2-7 | TRBV5-1 | 17 | . | . | CASSLAPETGANYEQYF | TGCGCCAGCAGCTTGGCCCCGGAAACGGGGGCCAACTACGAGCAGTACTTC
TRBJ2-7 | TRBV11-3 | 14 | . | many | CASSAGTAAYEQYF | TGTGCCAGCAGCGCTGGGACGGCCGCCTACGAGCAGTACTTC
TRBJ1-5 | TRBV27 | 14 | TRBD1 | few | CASSRDRTNQPQHF | TGTGCCAGCAGCCGGGACAGGACTAATCAGCCCCAGCATTTT
TRBJ2-5 | TRBV11-2 | 15 | . | many | CASSPEDRPQETQYF | TGTGCCAGCAGCCCCGAGGACAGACCCCAGGAGACCCAGTACTTC
TRBJ1-2 | TRBV20-1 | 9 | . | many | CSASYGYTF | TGCAGTGCCAGCTATGGCTACACCTTC
TRBJ1-2 | TRBV7-8 | 12 | . | . | CASSLVQSGYTF | TGTGCCAGCAGCTTAGTGCAGTCTGGCTACACCTTC
TRBJ2-7 | TRBV20-1 | 14 | TRBD1 | many | CSASVGQVLDEQYF | TGCAGTGCTAGCGTCGGACAGGTCCTCGACGAGCAGTACTTC
TRBJ2-7 | TRBV27 | 15 | . | . | CASSPRSGALYEQYF | TGTGCCAGCAGTCCCCGGTCAGGGGCCCTGTACGAGCAGTACTTC
TRBJ2-7 | TRBV14 | 13 | TRBD1 | few | CASSIGTGWEQYF | TGTGCCAGCAGCATCGGGACAGGGTGGGAGCAGTACTTC
TRBJ2-7 | TRBV11-1 | 12 | . | many | CAITDGGNEQYF | TGTGCCATCACGGACGGGGGTAACGAGCAGTACTTC
TRBJ2-2 | TRBV4-1 | 15 | TRBD2 | many | CASSQAGGRPGELFF | TGCGCCAGCAGCCAAGCGGGCGGGAGGCCCGGGGAGCTGTTTTTT
TRBJ1-2 | TRBV3-1 | 15 | . | few | CASSLSLAGNYGYTF | TGTGCCAGCAGCCTCTCTCTGGCAGGGAACTATGGCTACACCTTC
TRBJ1-2 | TRBV5-1 | 21 | . | . | CASSLEALTGKRFLANYGYTF | TGCGCCAGCAGCTTGGAGGCCCTGACAGGCAAACGCTTCCTAGCTAACTATGGCTACACCTTC
TRBJ1-2 | TRBV15 | 13 | . | many | CATSRDGIYGYTF | TGTGCCACCAGCAGAGATGGTATCTATGGCTACACCTTC
TRBJ1-1 | TRBV6-5 | 16 | TRBD1 | many | CASSYGDRVINTEAFF | TGTGCCAGCAGTTACGGGGACAGGGTAATTAACACTGAAGCTTTCTTT
TRBJ1-1 | TRBV6-1 | 12 | . | many | CASRDANTEAFF | TGTGCCAGCCGGGACGCGAACACTGAAGCTTTCTTT
TRBJ2-2 | TRBV11-2 | 17 | TRBD2 | few | CASSARGGAINTGELFF | TGTGCCAGCAGCGCCCGGGGGGGGGCCATAAACACCGGGGAGCTGTTTTTT
TRBJ1-6 | TRBV6-1 | 16 | TRBD1 | many | CASRDRGSSYNSPLHF | TGTGCCAGCAGGGACAGGGGGAGTTCATATAATTCACCCCTCCACTTT
TRBJ2-5 | TRBV19 | 14 | . | many | CASSPEVYQETQYF | TGTGCCAGTAGTCCTGAGGTGTACCAAGAGACCCAGTACTTC
TRBJ1-1 | TRBV5-1 | 15 | TRBD1 | . | CASSLGDRPYTEAFF | TGCGCCAGCAGCTTGGGGGACAGACCCTACACTGAAGCTTTCTTT
TRBJ1-5 | TRBV28 | 18 | . | many | CASSLYYFRGPRNQPQHF | TGTGCCAGCAGTTTATACTATTTCCGGGGCCCTCGCAATCAGCCCCAGCATTTT
TRBJ1-2 | TRBV4-1 | 16 | . | . | CASSQETFQGVFGYTF | TGCGCCAGCAGCCAAGAGACGTTCCAGGGTGTTTTTGGCTACACCTTC
TRBJ1-3 | TRBV11-2 | 15 | . | many | CASNIQLGFGNTIYF | TGTGCCAGCAACATACAACTGGGGTTTGGAAACACCATATATTTT
TRBJ1-2 | TRBV4-1 | 14 | . | many | CASSQDWTPHGYTF | TGCGCCAGCAGCCAAGATTGGACTCCTCATGGCTACACCTTC